Shown below are 17 T cell receptor beta chains from a single sample sequenced in a study of graft-versus-host responses after intestinal transplantation. Only in-frame clones appear in the TCRdb table, and some are missing; sequencing was by immunoSEQ multiplex PCR. The table records roughly 60,000 clones, about 87% of them present only once. Sequenced here: PBMCs, sampled 26 days after transplant. The receptors originated from a human patient who received an intestinal transplant, so some T cells may come from the graft donor.

The chain links TRBV11-2 to TRBJ1-3, with D perhaps TRBD1 (5 bases). Germline CDR1 SGHAT, CDR2 FQNNGV. The ends were cut back, 5 bases at V and 0 bases at J, with 8 bases in the middle. This CDR3 has 14 residues. CDR3 loop: CASSQGPSGNTIYF. In nucleotides, the CDR3 is TGTGCCAGCAGCCAGGGTCCCTCTGGAAACACCATATATTTT.

The CDR3 region has the DNA TGTGCCAGCAGGGAGAGGGTAACCGGGGAGCTGTTTTTT. It is translated as CASRERVTGELFF. This chain uses TRBV2 with TRBJ2-2; possibly TRBD2 for D (5 bases). Germline V gives CDR1 SNHLY, CDR2 FYNNEI. This CDR3 region has 13 residues. V shed 6 bases and J shed 5 bases, with 10 bases lying between them.

The V and J genes are TRBV14 and TRBJ2-3; 9 bases match TRBD2. Losses at the gene ends were 4 bases for V and 2 bases for J; bases not matched to a gene: 10. The CDR3 is 17 amino acids. The V gene's germline CDR1 is SGHDN and CDR2 FVKESK. The CDR3 DNA reads as TGTGCCAGCAGCCCCCGACCGGGGACTAGCTCCACAGATACGCAGTATTTT. This sequence encodes CASSPRPGTSSTDTQYF.

The J gene is TRBJ1-2, the V gene TRBV4-1; D is unclear. V lost 0 bases and J 2 bases, leaving 13 bases between the germline ends. Per the germline V gene, CDR1 is MGHRA and CDR2 is YSYEKL. The CDR3 spans 16 residues. The CDR3 is CASSQDLTAQNYGYTF. In DNA form, the CDR3 reads TGCGCCAGCAGCCAAGATTTAACAGCTCAGAACTATGGCTACACCTTC.

The gene calls are TRBV6-1 and TRBJ1-3; no clear D. The CDR3 has 16 residues. Looked up from germline, CDR1 is MNHNS and CDR2 is SASEGT. V was pared by 4 bases and J by 0 bases, with 13 bases between. The CDR3 DNA follows: TGTGCCAGCAGTGCCCTCCCGATAGCCTCTGGAAACACCATATATTTT. Residues: CASSALPIASGNTIYF.

The V call is TRBV7-6, the J call TRBJ2-5, with D perhaps matching TRBD2 (6 bases). CDR1 SGHVS and CDR2 FNYEAQ come from the germline V gene. This CDR3 is built from 15 residues. V lost 5 bases, J lost 3 bases, and 16 bases lay in between. The CDR3 reads CASSLYLREEETQYF. As DNA, the CDR3 is TGTGCCAGCAGCCTCTACCTCAGGGAGGAAGAGACCCAGTACTTC.

V usage is TRBV10-2 and J usage is TRBJ2-1; D gene uncertain. V was pared by 7 bases and J by 1 base, with 8 bases between. Germline CDR1 is WSHSY and CDR2 is SAAADI. The length of the CDR3 is 13 residues. CDR3 sequence reads: CASTGSSYNEQFF. CDR3 DNA sequence: TGCGCCAGCACGGGTTCTTCCTACAATGAGCAGTTCTTC.

This clone has just one count. This chain connects TRBV7-9 to TRBJ1-2; the match to TRBD1 covers 9 bases. The CDR3 is made up of 14 amino acids. Germline assignment: CDR1 SEHNR and CDR2 FQNEAQ (reference sequence). The trim removed 5 bases at V and 8 bases at J, leaving 9 bases unmatched. In nucleotides, the CDR3 is TGTGCCAGCAGCGCCGGGGACAGGGTAGACGGCTACACCTTC. Protein sequence: CASSAGDRVDGYTF.

This chain uses TRBV28 with TRBJ1-4; TRBD1 might be the D (5 bases). Germline CDR1 is MDHEN and CDR2 is SYDVKM. CDR3 length: 17 residues. V was pared by 5 bases and J by 2 bases, with 18 bases between. The CDR3 region has the DNA TGTGCCAGCAGTCCCCTAGAGGGGCGGGGGACTAATGAAAAACTGTTTTTT. Translation: CASSPLEGRGTNEKLFF.

The V and J genes are TRBV2 and TRBJ1-5; TRBD1 agrees at 9 bases. Unmatched junction bases numbered 1, after V lost 6 bases and J lost 4 bases. Germline V CDR1 and CDR2: SNHLY, FYNNEI. CDR3 size: 13 residues. The CDR3 DNA is TGTGCCAGCAGGACAGGGGGGAATCAGCCCCAGCATTTT. Its protein product is CASRTGGNQPQHF.

The chain couples TRBV27 to TRBJ2-3, with D possibly being TRBD2 (6 bases). The germline V and J ends were trimmed by 3 bases and 4 bases, with 17 bases remaining between them. CDR1 is MNHEY, CDR2 SMNVEV, per germline (reference sequence). The CDR3 has 16 amino acids. The CDR3 loop reads CASSLIRASVPDTQYF. The CDR3 DNA is TGTGCCAGCAGTTTGATCAGGGCTAGCGTTCCAGATACGCAGTATTTT.

The chain joins TRBV27 to TRBJ2-1; 11 nucleotides match TRBD1. Trimming took 4 bases from V and 9 from J; bases not matched to a gene: 5. The CDR3 consists of 14 residues. Germline values: CDR1 MNHEY, CDR2 SMNVEV (reference sequence). The CDR3 sequence is CASSSGQGVSEQFF. CDR3 nucleotides: TGTGCCAGCAGTTCGGGACAGGGGGTGAGTGAGCAGTTCTTC.

Concerning this clone: At one end the junction does not follow the germline gene, possibly because of a read error. V gene TRBV15 combines with J gene TRBJ2-5; D possibly corresponds to TRBD1 (7 bases). Germline V CDR1 and CDR2: LNHNV, YYDKDF (reference sequence). This CDR3 region has 13 residues. The CDR3 protein is CATSRDRGDREDF. CDR3 coding DNA: TGTGCCACCAGCAGAGATCGAGGAGACAGGGAGGACTTC. The entire variable domain, with the rest obtained from reference TRBV15 and TRBJ2-5, is as follows: DAMVIQNPRYQVTQFGKPVTLSCSQTLNHNVMYWYQQKSSQAPKLLFHYYDKDFNNEADTPDNFQSRRPNTSFCFLDIRSPGLGDTAMYLCATSRDRGDREDFGPGTRLLVL.

This chain uses TRBV29-1 with TRBJ2-1, with D possibly being TRBD2 (5 bases). Trimming cost V 4 bases and J 4 bases, with 20 bases left between them. This CDR3 has 16 amino acids. Germline lookup yields CDR1 SQVTM and CDR2 ANQGSEA. CDR3 nucleotide sequence: TGCAGCGTTGTGGGTCAGCGGCCGAAAAGGTACAATGAGCAGTTCTTC. Translating it yields CSVVGQRPKRYNEQFF.

The chain has TRBV7-8 and TRBJ2-5, with TRBD2 identical over 11 bases. Germline CDR1 is SGHVS and CDR2 is FQNEAQ. V shed 5 bases, J shed 5 bases, and the junction held 10 bases outside the gene matches. The CDR3 runs 16 residues. CDR3 residues: CASSPILVAGGETQYF. The CDR3 DNA follows: TGTGCCAGCAGCCCGATCTTGGTAGCGGGGGGGGAGACCCAGTACTTC.

The V call is TRBV5-1, the J call TRBJ2-1, with D unclear. CDR3 length: 14 residues. CDR1 SGHRS and CDR2 YFSETQ come from the germline V gene. Trimming shortened V by 0 bases and J by 5 bases, and 9 bases separated the two germline ends. The CDR3 DNA reads TGCGCCAGCAGCTTGGCCTGGCAGAACAATGAGCAGTTCTTC. It translates to CASSLAWQNNEQFF.

The rearrangement joins TRBV11-1 to TRBJ2-1; D is unresolved. The CDR3 runs to 13 residues. V lost 1 base and J 4 bases, leaving 5 bases between the germline ends. Per the germline V gene, CDR1 is SGHAT and CDR2 is FQDESV (reference sequence). The CDR3 sequence is CASSLGLYNEQFF. In DNA form, the CDR3 reads TGTGCCAGCAGCTTAGGGCTGTACAATGAGCAGTTCTTC.